A single sample is the source of the 24 T cell receptor beta chains below, sequenced in a study of T cells after yellow fever vaccination. TCRdb processed the 5' RACE reads anew with MiXCR; each CDR3 protein has one entry. This table has under 400,000 distinct CDR3 sequences, under 14% appearing once. Here the sequenced sample was PBMCs, taken on the day of the first yellow fever vaccination. All receptors derive from a man aged 18-30 years who received the YFV17D yellow fever vaccine.

V is TRBV28 and J is TRBJ2-7; D gene ambiguous. Trimming removed 3 bases from V and 0 bases from J, with 6 bases in between. CDR1 is MDHEN and CDR2 is SYDVKM in the germline V gene. The CDR3 has 13 amino acids. The CDR3 coding sequence is TGTGCCAGCAGTTTTGGCAGCTCCTACGAGCAGTACGTC. Residues: CASSFGSSYEQYV.

The chain uses TRBV5-6 and TRBJ2-3; TRBD1 matches at 10 bases. The CDR3 runs 16 residues. Germline V gene sequence: CDR1 SGHDT, CDR2 YYEEEE. V shed 3 bases and J 4 bases; nucleotides not matched to a gene: 8. Here the CDR3 DNA reads TGTGCCAGCAGCTGTGCTGGGACAGGGGAATCAGATACGCAGTATTTT. It yields the protein CASSCAGTGESDTQYF.

The J gene is TRBJ2-3, the V gene TRBV5-1; TRBD2 matches at 10 bases. Looked up from germline, CDR1 is SGHRS and CDR2 is YFSETQ. The CDR3 covers 13 residues. J lost 5 bases, V lost 4 bases, and 1 base had no gene match. The CDR3 loop reads CASSIAGGDTQYF. Here the CDR3 DNA reads TGCGCCAGCAGCATAGCGGGGGGAGATACGCAGTATTTT.

This clonotype occurred a few times. V and J are TRBV20-1 and TRBJ2-3; D is unresolved. The CDR3 length is 13 residues. Trimming cost V 8 bases and J 1 base, with 13 bases left between them. Germline values: CDR1 DFQATT, CDR2 SNEGSKA (reference sequence). CDR3 in DNA: TGCAGTTCATCAACCGTCCGCACAGATACGCAGTATTTT. Translation gives CSSSTVRTDTQYF.

This clonotype turned up a few times. V gene TRBV20-1 combines with J gene TRBJ2-7; 8 nucleotides line up with TRBD1. The CDR3 loop spans 14 amino acids. Germline-derived CDR1 and CDR2 are DFQATT and SNEGSKA (reference sequence). V dropped 1 base and J dropped 4; count of bases not matched to a gene: 6. The CDR3: CSARARTGRYEQYF. The CDR3 DNA sequence: TGCAGTGCTAGAGCCAGGACAGGGCGGTACGAGCAGTACTTC.

V and J are TRBV6-5 and TRBJ2-1; tentative D call: TRBD2 (5 bases). The V gene's germline CDR1 is MNHEY and CDR2 SVGAGI. This CDR3 region has 17 residues. Trimming left V 0 bases short and J 0 bases short, with 12 bases between. DNA for the CDR3: TGTGCCAGCAGTTACTCCCCACTAGGTCTCTCCTACAATGAGCAGTTCTTC. This sequence encodes CASSYSPLGLSYNEQFF.

The V gene is TRBV6-5, the J gene TRBJ2-1; 14 positions agree with TRBD2. There are 17 residues in the CDR3. Germline V gene sequence: CDR1 MNHEY, CDR2 SVGAGI. V dropped 2 bases and J dropped 10; count of bases not matched to a gene: 10. In DNA, the CDR3 is TGTGCCAGCAGTTACGTTCGGACTAGCGGGGGGCCTCGGGAGCAGTTCTTC. It encodes CASSYVRTSGGPREQFF.

The V and J genes are TRBV4-1 and TRBJ2-7, with D maybe TRBD1 (6 bases). This CDR3 region has 14 residues. The V and J ends lost 4 bases and 3 bases respectively, with 13 bases between them. Germline V CDR1 and CDR2: MGHRA, YSYEKL. CDR3 bases: TGCGCCAGCAGCCCTTCAGGGGAGTTCTACGAGCAGTACTTC. Translation: CASSPSGEFYEQYF.

A few counts support this clonotype. The chain couples TRBV5-4 to TRBJ2-3; maybe TRBD2 (6 bases). Germline V gene sequence: CDR1 SGHNT, CDR2 YYREEE (reference sequence). The CDR3 sequence is 14 residues long. The germline V and J ends were trimmed by 4 bases and 1 base, with 10 bases remaining between them. The CDR3 here is CASSKIAGTDTQYF. CDR3 bases: TGTGCCAGCAGCAAAATAGCGGGCACAGATACGCAGTATTTT.

Concerning this clonotype itself: One end of the junction varies from germline; a read error may be responsible. V gene TRBV12-3 or TRBV12-4 combines with J gene TRBJ1-2; D gene unclear. This CDR3 spans 13 amino acids. Here the CDR3 reads CPSSFSVDYGYTF. The CDR3 nucleotides are TGTCCCAGCAGTTTTAGTGTGGACTATGGCTACACCTTC.

This chain uses TRBV5-6 with TRBJ2-5; TRBD2 might be the D (7 bases). In germline, CDR1 is SGHDT, CDR2 YYEEEE. V was shortened by 3 bases and J by 4 bases, with 16 bases between the two germline ends. CDR3 length equals 15 residues. The chain's CDR3 is CASSSQGGFVETQYF. As DNA, the CDR3 is TGTGCCAGCAGCTCACAGGGAGGGTTTGTAGAGACCCAGTACTTC.

This clonotype was counted a few times. The genes are TRBV7-8 and TRBJ2-4, with 10 positions matching TRBD2. This CDR3 spans 18 amino acids. Per the germline V gene, CDR1 is SGHVS and CDR2 is FQNEAQ. The J segment lost 0 bases and the V segment lost 7 bases, leaving 12 bases of the junction unmatched. The CDR3 here is CASTVGLAGELAKNIQYF. The CDR3, as DNA: TGTGCCAGCACCGTCGGGCTAGCGGGGGAACTAGCCAAAAACATTCAGTACTTC.

This clonotype was observed a handful of times. The V gene is TRBV7-2, the J gene TRBJ1-6; D is unclear. Germline CDR1 is SGHTA and CDR2 is FQGNSA. Trimming took off 1 base at V and 10 bases at J, with 8 bases between the two ends. This CDR3 is 13 amino acids long. CDR3 amino acids: CASSLEEKSPLHF. CDR3 nucleotides: TGTGCCAGCAGCTTAGAGGAGAAATCACCCCTCCACTTT.

The CDR3 protein is CASSFFDSSYEQYV. The DNA for the CDR3 is TGTGCCAGCAGCTTCTTTGACTCGAGCTACGAGCAGTACGTC. V is TRBV7-9 and J is TRBJ2-7; D is unclear. V was clipped by 3 bases and J by 3 bases, with 12 bases between them. This CDR3 spans 14 amino acids. Per germline, CDR1 SEHNR and CDR2 FQNEAQ (reference sequence).

This rearrangement joins TRBV7-2 to TRBJ2-1, with 9 nucleotides matching TRBD1. Trimming at V came to 8 bases and at J to 7 bases, leaving 9 bases not matched to a gene. The CDR3 length is 14 residues. Germline-derived CDR1 and CDR2 are SGHTA and FQGNSA. This chain's CDR3 is CASGYSGQGNEQFF. The CDR3 nucleotides read TGTGCCAGCGGATATTCGGGACAGGGTAATGAGCAGTTCTTC.

The chain joins TRBV29-1 to TRBJ2-5, with D uncertain. Germline V lookup: CDR1 SQVTM, CDR2 ANQGSEA. The CDR3 runs to 13 residues. Between the trimmed V and J ends, which lost 4 bases and 2 bases, there was a span of 11 bases. CDR3 region: CSVVTIQQETQYF. DNA of the CDR3: TGCAGCGTTGTGACGATCCAGCAAGAGACCCAGTACTTC.

The genes are TRBV10-3 and TRBJ2-1; 9 positions agree with TRBD2. The CDR3 runs to 13 residues. Germline V gene lookup returns CDR1 ENHRY and CDR2 SYGVKD. V lost 10 bases to trimming and J lost 6 bases; unmatched junction nucleotides: 7. The CDR3 loop reads CATRALAGNEQFF. The DNA of the CDR3 is TGTGCCACCAGAGCACTAGCGGGCAATGAGCAGTTCTTC.

V usage is TRBV27 and J usage is TRBJ1-5; possibly TRBD1 for D (5 bases). Trimming stripped 4 bases from V and 2 bases from J, with 9 bases between. In germline, CDR1 is MNHEY, CDR2 SMNVEV (reference sequence). The length of the CDR3 is 14 residues. The CDR3 nucleotides read TGTGCCAGCAGTTCAGAAGGGGGCAATCAGCCCCAGCATTTT. Translation: CASSSEGGNQPQHF.

V gene TRBV9 combines with J gene TRBJ2-5, with D possibly TRBD2 on 6 matching bases. The ends were cut back, 4 bases at V and 1 base at J, with 14 bases in the middle. Germline CDR1 reads SGDLS; CDR2 reads YYNGEE. The CDR3 loop spans 15 amino acids. CDR3 sequence (DNA): TGTGCCAGCAGCCACGGTGGCGGGGCCCAAGAGACCCAGTACTTC. Amino acids: CASSHGGGAQETQYF. Drawing the rest from reference TRBV9 and TRBJ2-5, the complete variable domain is DSGVTQTPKHLITATGQRVTLRCSPRSGDLSVYWYQQSLDQGLQFLIQYYNGEERAKGNILERFSAQQFPDLHSELNLSSLELGDSALYFCASSHGGGAQETQYFGPGTRLLVL.

This clonotype was detected a few times. This chain uses TRBV6-6 with TRBJ2-7; D gene unclear. CDR3 length: 12 residues. Looked up from germline, CDR1 is MNHNY and CDR2 is SVGAGI (reference sequence). The V and J ends lost 5 bases and 5 bases respectively, with 10 bases between them. The CDR3, as DNA: TGTGCCAGCAGTCCTTTTGTGCACGAGCAGTACTTC. It yields the protein CASSPFVHEQYF.

The rearrangement links TRBV4-2 to TRBJ2-3; 8 nucleotides line up with TRBD2. V shed 0 bases, J shed 1 base, and the junction held 3 bases outside the gene matches. The germline V gene has CDR1 LGHNA and CDR2 YNFKEQ. There are 16 residues in the CDR3. Written as DNA, the CDR3 is TGTGCCAGCAGCCAAGAATTACTAGCGGGCACAGATACGCAGTATTTT. Translation gives CASSQELLAGTDTQYF.

CDR3 residues: CASSELGSGELFF. The CDR3 bases are TGTGCCAGCAGTGAACTCGGGTCCGGGGAGCTGTTTTTT. This chain joins TRBV6-4 and TRBJ2-2, with D hard to call. CDR1 is MRHNA and CDR2 is SNTAGT in the germline V gene. The CDR3 covers 13 residues. The V and J ends lost 3 bases and 6 bases respectively, with 8 bases between them.

The rearrangement joins TRBV10-3 to TRBJ2-1; TRBD2 aligns across 12 bases. Germline values: CDR1 ENHRY, CDR2 SYGVKD. Trimming at V came to 6 bases and at J to 5 bases, leaving 2 bases not matched to a gene. The CDR3 has 14 amino acids. As DNA, the CDR3 is TGTGCCATCAGGACTAGCGGGGGTAACAATGAGCAGTTCTTC. Residues: CAIRTSGGNNEQFF.

CDR3 loop: CASSQGPRRRRPGDYGYTF. The CDR3 DNA reads TGCGCCAGCAGCCAAGGACCCCGCCGTCGACGGCCGGGGGACTATGGCTACACCTTC. The rearrangement uses TRBV4-1 and TRBJ1-2; possibly TRBD1 for D (5 bases). The CDR3 is 19 residues long. The germline CDR1 and CDR2 sequences are MGHRA and YSYEKL. V was shortened by 1 base and J by 3 bases, with 24 bases between the two germline ends.